This entry is about one T cell receptor (beta chain). The antigen remains undetermined. The data were taken from a study of T cell responses to AZD1222 COVID-19 vaccine. The germline V and J ends were trimmed by 6 bases and 7 bases, with 20 bases remaining between them. From germline, CDR1 is SGDLS and CDR2 YYNGEE. This CDR3 region has 14 residues. Profiled with immunoSEQ multiplex PCR; TCRdb holds only in-frame clones, not every one. The data show roughly 190,000 clones, around 90% seen once. Study-wide results and limits: Clonal diversity was possibly underestimated, and white British individuals and females predominated among donors.

Sample: peripheral blood, taken on day 0 of AZD1222 vaccination. The sequence derives from an adult in good health. This chain uses TRBV9 with TRBJ2-7, with D perhaps TRBD1 (7 bases). CDR3 sequence: CASNPGGSTGEQYF. The CDR3 coding sequence is TGTGCCAGCAACCCAGGGGGGAGCACGGGAGAGCAGTACTTC.